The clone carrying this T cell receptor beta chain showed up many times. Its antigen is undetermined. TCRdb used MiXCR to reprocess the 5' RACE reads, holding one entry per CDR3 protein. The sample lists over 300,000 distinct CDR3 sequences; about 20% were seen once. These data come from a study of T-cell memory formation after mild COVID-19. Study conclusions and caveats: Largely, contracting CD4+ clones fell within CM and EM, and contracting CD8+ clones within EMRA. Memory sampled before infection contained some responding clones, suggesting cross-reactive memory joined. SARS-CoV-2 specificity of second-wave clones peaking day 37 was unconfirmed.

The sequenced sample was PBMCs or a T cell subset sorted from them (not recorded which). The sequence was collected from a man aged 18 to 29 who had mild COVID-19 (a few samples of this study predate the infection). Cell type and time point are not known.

The DNA of the CDR3 is TGCGCCAGCAGCCTGCGGGACAGAAGCTACGAGCAGTACTTC. Its protein product is CASSLRDRSYEQYF. V and J are TRBV5-1 and TRBJ2-7; D perhaps matches TRBD1 (7 bases). V was clipped by 4 bases and J by 3 bases, with 14 bases between them. The CDR3 is 14 residues long. In germline, CDR1 is SGHRS, CDR2 YFSETQ.